This T cell receptor (beta chain) was identified in a study of identical twins. One entry per CDR3 protein, called by TCRdb with MiXCR from the 5' RACE reads. The sample comprises more than 250,000 distinct CDR3 sequences, less than 9% of which are singletons, and approximately 2.1% rests with the top ten. The sample was also reused in another study, on yellow fever vaccine responses in identical twins.

This TCR came from a woman aged 18-29 years in good health. Sequenced sample: memory (CD45RO+) T cells sorted from blood.

The CDR3 sequence: CASSLFKQGTGELFF. In DNA, the CDR3 is TGTGCCAGCAGCCTCTTCAAACAGGGGACCGGGGAGCTGTTTTTT. This chain uses TRBV28 with TRBJ2-2; 7 nucleotides match TRBD1. This CDR3 has 15 amino acids. Germline CDR1 MDHEN, CDR2 SYDVKM. The V and J ends lost 6 bases and 5 bases, in that order; junction bases with no gene match: 9.